This T cell receptor beta chain derives from a study of glioma-infiltrating T cells after dendritic cell vaccination (dated by TCRdb to about 2016). Study-level background: A cohort of about 15 glioblastoma patients from Phase I and II dendritic cell vaccination trials was included, of whom 9 were newly diagnosed and 6 had recurrent disease. TCR sequencing metrics, including TIL content and tumor-blood repertoire overlap, were correlated with survival after dendritic cell vaccination. Patients received autologous tumor lysate-pulsed dendritic cell vaccination between the early 2000s and the early 2010s. The vaccine consisted of monocyte-derived dendritic cells cultured less than 9 days with IL-4 and GM-CSF, then pulsed overnight with autologous tumor lysate. Tumor-infiltrating lymphocyte content was quantified and tumor and blood repertoires were compared in dendritic cell-vaccinated glioblastoma patients by deep sequencing of TCR beta CDR3 regions. Each patient was given three intradermal dendritic cell vaccine injections, spaced two weeks apart, in the arm below the axilla.

Here is what the overall study found, with its caveats: TCR clonality showed no direct relationship with survival, which suggests that a diverse polyclonal response may be important. The cohort was small and heterogeneous, with few patients having full blood and tumor sets and even fewer initial-recurrent tumor pairs. The response model built on TCR overlap across three groups was characterized as speculative, with prospective validation still needed. Longer time to progression and overall survival after dendritic cell vaccination were predicted by higher estimated pretreatment TIL content.

The immunoSEQ assay amplified TCRB CDR3 regions from roughly 2 micrograms of genomic DNA, or from all available DNA when less than that amount was available. Multiplex PCR used 60 forward primers for TCR V beta segments and 13 reverse primers for J beta segments. Synthetic control templates were spiked into each sample at limiting dilution to estimate reads per starting template. Sequencing produced 87 bp reads on the Illumina HiSeq System. On the authors' methods: PCR and sequencing errors were removed by a nearest neighbor algorithm that merged closely related sequences. TCR overlap was measured as the percentage of unique tumor TCR beta sequences also present in the same patient's peripheral blood. The source is immuneACCESS, and TCRdb retained only in-frame sequences with V and J called. Part of the clones is not carried over; for the studies checked, unresolved V genes explain less than half of this, and the remainder is unexplained. V, J and clone size were drawn from that table, and D and trimming were deduced from the DNA. The sample has 25,000 to 35,000 clones on record, 85% to 95% of them singletons. The top ten clonotypes cover about 2% of the sample.

Cut back by 5 bases and 5 bases, the V and J ends lie 12 bases apart. From cysteine to phenylalanine, the CDR3 is 13 amino acids long. The retained sequence is limited to the CDR3, 39 bases, with the frame set at the first base. CDR1 and CDR2, per the germline V gene, are SGHNT and YENEEA. To be selected, patients needed enough residual fresh-frozen tumor tissue and more than two years of available survival data. An isocitrate dehydrogenase mutation was not carried by any of the glioblastoma patients, although molecular status was otherwise variable. PBMC were collected before vaccination, two weeks after the third vaccination, and at tumor progression if tumor progression occurred. The Qiagen DNeasy Blood extraction Kit was used to extract genomic DNA. About this clone itself: It has no known antigen specificity. Per-nucleotide qualities are absent, and no much larger clonotype sits a single base away.

This sequence uses TRBV11-3 and TRBJ1-1, with a weak D call of TRBD1 (5 bases match). Sequencing used blood, obtained before dendritic cell vaccination. The clonotype originates from a human donor with glioblastoma. The nucleotides are TGTGCCAGCAGCATCTCAGGGAATACTGAAGCTTTCTTT. Its protein product is CASSISGNTEAFF.